This T cell receptor beta chain came from a study of vaccination and CD4 T cells after COVID-19. For the study at large: SARS-CoV-2, HCoV-NL63, HCoV-OC43 and HCoV-229E supplied the overlapping spike peptides used to stimulate cells.

The germline V gene has CDR1 LNHDA and CDR2 SQIVND (reference sequence). V lost 5 bases and J 3 bases, leaving 10 bases between the germline ends. The CDR3 sequence is 13 residues long. Treatment defined: approximately 9-day PBMC culture with coronavirus spike peptide pools or control peptides (ViraFEST assay). Remarks on this clonotype: What it binds is unknown.

Researchers used the Oncomine TCR Beta short-read assay to sequence DNA from cultured CD4+ T cells. Using its own MiXCR run on the PCR reads, TCRdb lists one record per CDR3 protein. The sample holds more than 9,000 distinct CDR3 sequences, roughly two fifths seen once. This TCR came from a human donor with COVID-19. Source material: cultured CD4+ T cells from blood. The chain employs TRBV19 and TRBJ1-2; D is possibly TRBD1 (5 bases). This CDR3 reads CASSDDSDYGYTF. In nucleotides, the CDR3 is TGTGCCAGTAGTGACGACAGTGACTATGGCTACACCTTC.